This T cell receptor beta chain derives from a study of blood T cells in healthy people across ages. For this clonotype: Its antigen remains unknown.

Study outcomes and limitations: Per-million-T-cell TCR beta diversity fell roughly linearly with age. PBMCs were not sorted, which prevented a conclusive comparison of naive versus antigen-experienced cells. Naive T cell percentage showed a strong correlation with TCR beta diversity.

The junction had 5 bases not matched to a gene; V was cut back by 1 base and J by 2 bases. There are 17 residues in the CDR3. Germline values: CDR1 SEHNR, CDR2 FQNEAQ (reference sequence). The use of a sample-barcoded 5' primer and a J-beta primer mix characterized a second PCR of roughly 6 to 11 cycles. Through a template-switch adaptor with 12 random nucleotides, each cDNA molecule received a tag. Via MiXCR, TCRdb re-called the 5' RACE reads, giving one row per CDR3 protein. The profile shows over a million distinct CDR3 sequences, approximately 59% of them singletons. The J gene is TRBJ2-5, the V gene TRBV7-9; 12 bases agree with TRBD2. This receptor was taken from a man aged 18 to 30 in good health. Input material: blood. The CDR3 sequence is CASSLVGLAGRQETQYF. The CDR3 bases are TGTGCCAGCAGCTTAGTTGGACTAGCGGGGAGACAAGAGACCCAGTACTTC. Combining the CDR3 with reference TRBV7-9 and TRBJ2-5 gives the whole variable domain DTGVSQNPRHKITKRGQNVTFRCDPISEHNRLYWYRQTLGQGPEFLTYFQNEAQLEKSRLLSDRFSAERPKGSFSTLEIQRTEQGDSAMYLCASSLVGLAGRQETQYFGPGTRLLVL.